This paragraph reports one TCR beta chain. This entry belongs to a study of cytomegalovirus exposure and HLA in healthy donors. The PCR contained 60 Vbeta and 13 Jbeta primers. Using immunoSEQ multiplex PCR, the repertoire was profiled, and TCRdb retains in-frame clones only, with some absent. The sample lists roughly 100,000 clones, over 70% occurring once. The length of the CDR3 is 12 residues. Germline V CDR1 and CDR2: MNHNS, SASEGT. Deletions cut 9 bases from V and 4 bases from J, with 12 bases between. The TCR comes from a male donor in good health and CMV-seronegative. The specimen sequenced was PBMCs. The chain uses TRBV6-1 and TRBJ2-5; weak D call: TRBD2 (5 bases). CDR3 region: CASSRVGETQYF. CDR3 DNA: TGTGCCAGTTCGAGGGTCGGAGAGACCCAGTACTTC.